A single sample gave rise to the 29 T cell receptor beta chains below, sequenced in a study of read filtering for tumor transcriptome and immune sequencing. From about 400 ng of RNA, a library with molecular barcoded alpha/delta and beta/gamma adaptors was made. One entry per CDR3 protein, called by TCRdb with MiXCR from the reads. The sample has about 50,000 distinct CDR3 sequences, less than 20% seen once. Specimen: a population of CD138-negative cells sorted from bone marrow. These receptors all come from a donor at least 40 years old with multiple myeloma.

This clonotype was observed many times. The rearrangement links TRBV5-1 to TRBJ2-5; D is ambiguous. The CDR3 is 14 residues long. Deletions cut 4 bases from V and 2 bases from J, with 12 bases between. The germline V gene has CDR1 SGHRS and CDR2 YFSETQ. This CDR3 reads CASSATPPQETQYF. CDR3 nucleotides: TGCGCCAGCAGCGCAACACCCCCGCAAGAGACCCAGTACTTC. The full variable domain, in which reference TRBV5-1 and TRBJ2-5 provide the parts outside the CDR3, is KAGVTQTPRYLIKTRGQQVTLSCSPISGHRSVSWYQQTPGQGLQFLFEYFSETQRNKGNFPGRFSGRQFSNSRSEMNVSTLELGDSALYLCASSATPPQETQYFGPGTRLLVL.

Details on this clonotype: Given a much more abundant clone one base away, this may be a read error. The chain combines TRBV7-2 with TRBJ2-5; the match to TRBD2 covers 10 bases. This CDR3 region has 13 residues. Germline assignment: CDR1 SGHTA and CDR2 FQGNSA. CDR3 nucleotide sequence: TGTGCCAGCAGTTTAGGGACTAGCGAGAGACAGTACTTC. Protein product: CASSLGTSERQYF.

This clonotype was recorded many times. The chain recombines TRBV28 with TRBJ2-5, with D possibly matching TRBD1 (6 bases). Germline V gives CDR1 MDHEN, CDR2 SYDVKM. This CDR3 has 13 amino acids. Trimming cost V 8 bases and J 3 bases, with 13 bases left between them. The CDR3 DNA reads TGTGCCAGCCTTAACAGGGTAAAAGAGACCCAGTACTTC. Its protein product is CASLNRVKETQYF.

There are many counts of this clonotype. V and J are TRBV2 and TRBJ1-2, with TRBD1 identical over 7 bases. The germline CDR1 and CDR2 sequences are SNHLY and FYNNEI. The CDR3 loop spans 14 amino acids. J gave up 12 bases and V 1 base, and 11 bases lay outside the gene matches. CDR3 bases: TGTGCCAGCAGTGAAGTAGACAGGGAGAAGATTGACACCTTC. It translates to CASSEVDREKIDTF.

This clonotype was counted ten times or more. The rearrangement links TRBV27 to TRBJ1-1; D uncertain. Trimming cost V 6 bases and J 1 base, with 12 bases left between them. Germline CDR1 is MNHEY and CDR2 is SMNVEV (reference sequence). The CDR3 loop spans 14 amino acids. This CDR3 reads CASSHPSRNTEAFF. CDR3 coding DNA: TGTGCCAGCAGCCATCCCAGCCGGAACACTGAAGCTTTCTTT.

This clonotype has ten or more counts. The chain is built from TRBV20-1 and TRBJ2-1; 12 bases fit TRBD2. After removal of 5 bases from V and 0 bases from J, the junction contained 8 bases not matched to a gene. Germline V CDR1 and CDR2: DFQATT, SNEGSKA (reference sequence). The CDR3 contains 17 residues. The CDR3, as DNA: TGCAGTGCTCCGACTAGCGGGAGCCGAAACTCCTACAATGAGCAGTTCTTC. Translation gives CSAPTSGSRNSYNEQFF.

This clonotype was found many times. The chain employs TRBV6-2 or TRBV6-3 and TRBJ2-7; D may correspond to TRBD1 or TRBD2 (5 bases each). The CDR3 spans 13 residues. Germline V gene data show CDR1 as MNHEY and CDR2 as SVGEGT. Trimming removed 8 bases at V and 0 bases at J, with 11 bases between. The CDR3 DNA reads TGTGCCAGCGACCGAGGGGACTCCTACGAGCAGTACTTC. Translated: CASDRGDSYEQYF.

This clonotype was picked up many times. V and J are TRBV7-9 and TRBJ2-1, with 8 positions matching TRBD2. Germline lookup yields CDR1 SEHNR and CDR2 FQNEAQ (reference sequence). CDR3 size: 15 residues. V lost 1 base and J lost 6; bases outside the gene matches: 5. The CDR3 loop is CASSLGAGASNEQFF. The CDR3 DNA is TGTGCCAGCAGCTTAGGAGCGGGAGCCTCCAATGAGCAGTTCTTC.

The J gene is TRBJ2-1, the V gene TRBV7-9, with 7 bases that match TRBD2. With V trimmed by 10 bases and J by 7 bases, 22 bases remained unmatched. This CDR3 has 17 amino acids. Germline CDR1 reads SEHNR; CDR2 reads FQNEAQ (reference sequence). CDR3 residues: CATRGASGEGPGNEQFF. The CDR3 coding sequence is TGTGCCACCCGGGGAGCAAGCGGGGAGGGCCCTGGGAATGAGCAGTTCTTC. The whole variable domain, filled in from reference TRBV7-9 and TRBJ2-1, reads DTGVSQNPRHKITKRGQNVTFRCDPISEHNRLYWYRQTLGQGPEFLTYFQNEAQLEKSRLLSDRFSAERPKGSFSTLEIQRTEQGDSAMYLCATRGASGEGPGNEQFFGPGTRLTVL.

This clonotype was counted many times. V gene TRBV12-3 or TRBV12-4 combines with J gene TRBJ2-2; D remains ambiguous. The CDR3 covers 14 residues. V was trimmed by 0 bases and J by 2 bases, leaving 4 bases between them. CDR3: CASSLARNTGELFF. In nucleotides, the CDR3 is TGTGCCAGCAGTTTAGCCAGAAACACCGGGGAGCTGTTTTTT.

This clonotype was counted at least ten times. J is TRBJ2-3 and V is TRBV7-3; no reliable D call. The CDR3 loop spans 13 amino acids. Trimming took 0 bases from V and 5 from J, leaving 6 bases between them. The V gene's germline CDR1 is SGHTA and CDR2 FQGTGA. The CDR3 nucleotides read TGTGCCAGCAGCTTAACGTTACTAGATACGCAGTATTTT. Residues: CASSLTLLDTQYF.

In the case of this clonotype: This may be a read error: a much more frequent sequence differs by one nucleotide. The conserved final phenylalanine or tryptophan is absent from the CDR3, which likely points to a read error. The rearrangement links TRBV29-1 to TRBJ1-4; the match to TRBD1 covers 9 bases. The CDR3 sequence is 13 residues long. V gave up 7 bases and J gave up 8 bases; unmatched junction bases: 8. From germline, CDR1 is SQVTM and CDR2 ANQGSEA. CDR3 residues: CSAGTGRFEKLFL. In nucleotides, the CDR3 is TGCAGCGCCGGGACAGGGAGGTTCGAAAAACTGTTTCTT.

Points on this clonotype: A much bigger clone sits one base away, suggesting this may be a read error. The J gene is TRBJ1-4, the V gene TRBV2, with D possibly being TRBD1 (6 bases). The J call may be faulty, since TRBJ2-3 better matches the DNA end. Germline CDR1 reads SNHLY; CDR2 reads FYNNEI. The CDR3 is 15 residues long. CDR3 sequence reads: CASTRTALESGTQYF. The DNA for the CDR3 is TGTGCCAGCACTAGGACAGCCCTGGAGAGTGGTACGCAGTATTTT.

The table lists this clonotype with many counts. This chain joins TRBV20-1 and TRBJ2-1; D call uncertain. CDR1 DFQATT and CDR2 SNEGSKA come from the germline V gene (reference sequence). Trimming removed 3 bases from V and 0 bases from J, with 9 bases in between. The CDR3 has 14 residues. The CDR3: CSASWLGSYNEQFF. For the CDR3, the DNA is TGCAGTGCTAGCTGGCTAGGCTCCTACAATGAGCAGTTCTTC.

This clonotype was seen many times. This chain links TRBV5-5 with TRBJ2-1, with 12 positions matching TRBD2. CDR3 length equals 19 residues. Germline V gives CDR1 SGHKS, CDR2 YYEKEE (reference sequence). The V segment lost 2 bases and the J segment 0 bases; nucleotides outside the gene matches: 9. CDR3 nucleotide sequence: TGTGCCAGCAGCTTAACGCCGGGACTAGCGGGTTACTCCTACAATGAGCAGTTCTTC. Protein: CASSLTPGLAGYSYNEQFF. The full variable domain, in which reference TRBV5-5 and TRBJ2-1 provide the parts outside the CDR3, is DAGVTQSPTHLIKTRGQQVTLRCSPISGHKSVSWYQQVLGQGPQFIFQYYEKEERGRGNFPDRFSARQFPNYSSELNVNALLLGDSALYLCASSLTPGLAGYSYNEQFFGPGTRLTVL.

The chain employs TRBV20-1 and TRBJ2-3; TRBD2 agrees at 10 bases. Looked up from germline, CDR1 is DFQATT and CDR2 is SNEGSKA (reference sequence). V trimming: 8 bases; J trimming: 4 bases; junction bases outside the gene matches: 6. The CDR3 runs to 13 residues. The CDR3 protein is CSIKREGSDTQYF. The CDR3 DNA reads as TGCAGTATAAAGCGGGAGGGCTCAGATACGCAGTATTTT.

In regard to this clonotype: Since a much larger clone is just one base distant, this may be a read error. The genes are TRBV20-1 and TRBJ2-3, with TRBD2 matching over 9 bases. The CDR3 is 16 residues long. CDR1 and CDR2 (germline): DFQATT, SNEGSKA (reference sequence). DNA of the CDR3: TGCAGTGCTAGAGTGTCACGGCGGGAGGGCTCGGATACGCGGTATTTT. Its protein is CSARVSRREGSDTRYF.

The J gene is TRBJ2-7, the V gene TRBV29-1, with D perhaps matching TRBD1 (6 bases). The CDR3 spans 14 residues. Per the germline V gene, CDR1 is SQVTM and CDR2 is ANQGSEA. Between the trimmed V and J ends, which lost 6 bases and 1 base, there was a span of 16 bases. CDR3 region: CSVTHRASSYEQYF. The CDR3 nucleotides read TGCAGCGTGACCCACAGGGCGTCTTCCTACGAGCAGTACTTC.

Points on this clonotype: A much bigger clone sits one base away, suggesting this may be a read error. The V and J genes are TRBV5-6 and TRBJ2-1; 7 nucleotides match TRBD1. The V segment lost 8 bases and the J segment 9 bases; nucleotides outside the gene matches: 14. CDR3 size: 14 residues. The germline CDR1 and CDR2 sequences are SGHDT and YYEEEE. The DNA for the CDR3 is TGTGCCAGAAGCACCCTACAGGGGTATAGTGAGCAGTTCTTC. This sequence encodes CARSTLQGYSEQFF.

This clonotype was detected many times. The rearrangement links TRBV9 to TRBJ2-2; weak D call: TRBD2 (6 bases). Germline CDR1 SGDLS, CDR2 YYNGEE. The CDR3 is 14 amino acids. V was cut by 6 bases and J by 2 bases, with 11 bases left in between. CDR3 nucleotide sequence: TGTGCCAGCATGAAGGGACTCAACACCGGGGAGCTGTTTTTT. This encodes CASMKGLNTGELFF. The complete variable domain, with remaining parts taken from reference TRBV9 and TRBJ2-2, reads DSGVTQTPKHLITATGQRVTLRCSPRSGDLSVYWYQQSLDQGLQFLIQYYNGEERAKGNILERFSAQQFPDLHSELNLSSLELGDSALYFCASMKGLNTGELFFGEGSRLTVL.

This clonotype was seen ten or more times. The rearrangement joins TRBV6-5 to TRBJ2-7, with 10 bases identical to TRBD2. The CDR3 totals 14 residues. The germline gives CDR1 MNHEY, CDR2 SVGAGI. Germline trimming cut 5 bases from V and 5 bases from J; bases unmatched to any gene: 6. The CDR3 DNA follows: TGTGCCAGCAGTCCTCTAGCGGGAGTTAACGAGCAGTACTTC. The encoded protein is CASSPLAGVNEQYF.

By sample share, this clonotype is medium-sized. The genes are TRBV11-2 and TRBJ2-1; D is unclear. This CDR3 has 15 amino acids. Trimming took off 5 bases at V and 0 bases at J, with 11 bases between the two ends. Germline lookup yields CDR1 SGHAT and CDR2 FQNNGV. In DNA, the CDR3 is TGTGCCAGCAGCCCTGAATTGGGCTCCTACAATGAGCAGTTCTTC. It encodes CASSPELGSYNEQFF.

This clonotype was counted at least ten times. V gene TRBV4-2 combines with J gene TRBJ2-2, with 7 bases that match TRBD2. This CDR3 spans 17 amino acids. With V trimmed by 0 bases and J by 8 bases, 12 bases remained unmatched. The germline CDR1 and CDR2 sequences are LGHNA and YNFKEQ. This chain's CDR3 is CASSQDASGERPGELFF. The CDR3 nucleotides are TGTGCCAGCAGCCAAGATGCAAGCGGGGAAAGGCCTGGGGAGCTGTTTTTT.

This clonotype has just a few counts. At one of its ends the junction is not consistent with the germline gene, which may arise from a read error. J is TRBJ2-1 and V is TRBV5-1; TRBD1 matches 7 bases. The CDR3 consists of 14 residues. The germline CDR1 and CDR2 sequences are SGHRS and YFSETQ. CDR3 region: CASNPLGQYNKQFF. As DNA, the CDR3 is TGCGCCAGTAACCCGCTGGGACAGTACAATAAGCAGTTCTTC.

This clonotype has ten or more counts. The chain has TRBV10-3 and TRBJ2-1; D gene ambiguous. Trimming cost V 7 bases and J 9 bases, with 16 bases left between them. CDR1 is ENHRY and CDR2 is SYGVKD in the germline V gene. CDR3 length: 13 residues. Here the CDR3 DNA reads TGTGCCATCACCGGATCATCAGGCGCTGAGCAGTTCTTC. It translates to CAITGSSGAEQFF.

At least ten counts were recorded for this clonotype. The V and J genes are TRBV30 and TRBJ2-4; D gene uncertain. The V end was cut by 1 base, the J end by 0 bases, with 10 bases between. This CDR3 has 15 amino acids. Germline V lookup: CDR1 GTSNPN, CDR2 SVGIG (reference sequence). CDR3 sequence: CAWSGLGEAKNIQYF. In DNA, the CDR3 is TGTGCCTGGAGTGGTCTAGGTGAAGCCAAAAACATTCAGTACTTC. Filled out from reference TRBV30 and TRBJ2-4, the complete variable domain reads SQTIHQWPATLVQPVGSPLSLECTVEGTSNPNLYWYRQAAGRGLQLLFYSVGIGQISSEVPQNLSASRPQDRQFILSSKKLLLSDSGFYLCAWSGLGEAKNIQYFGAGTRLSVL.

Many counts were recorded for this clonotype. V and J are TRBV10-3 and TRBJ2-7; 8 nucleotides line up with TRBD2. V lost 0 bases to trimming and J lost 2 bases; unmatched junction nucleotides: 3. Germline CDR1 ENHRY, CDR2 SYGVKD. This CDR3 region has 15 residues. The CDR3 protein is CAISESSGRAYEQYF. CDR3 bases: TGTGCCATCAGTGAGTCTTCCGGGAGGGCCTACGAGCAGTACTTC.

A note on this clonotype: Because the CDR3 is missing its conserved closing phenylalanine or tryptophan, this is likely a read error. The V gene is TRBV28, the J gene TRBJ1-1; D unclear. CDR3 length: 13 residues. Germline-derived CDR1 and CDR2 are MDHEN and SYDVKM. The CDR3 coding sequence is TGTGCCAGTAGAACCGAGGTAGACACTGGAGCTTTCTGT. Translation: CASRTEVDTGAFC.

This clonotype appeared many times. J is TRBJ1-3 and V is TRBV5-4; D is possibly TRBD1 (5 bases). Between the trimmed V and J ends, which lost 0 bases and 3 bases, there was a span of 7 bases. The CDR3 covers 14 residues. Looked up from germline, CDR1 is SGHNT and CDR2 is YYREEE (reference sequence). DNA of the CDR3: TGTGCCAGCAGCTTGGCAGGGTATGGAAACACCATATATTTT. Encoded protein: CASSLAGYGNTIYF.